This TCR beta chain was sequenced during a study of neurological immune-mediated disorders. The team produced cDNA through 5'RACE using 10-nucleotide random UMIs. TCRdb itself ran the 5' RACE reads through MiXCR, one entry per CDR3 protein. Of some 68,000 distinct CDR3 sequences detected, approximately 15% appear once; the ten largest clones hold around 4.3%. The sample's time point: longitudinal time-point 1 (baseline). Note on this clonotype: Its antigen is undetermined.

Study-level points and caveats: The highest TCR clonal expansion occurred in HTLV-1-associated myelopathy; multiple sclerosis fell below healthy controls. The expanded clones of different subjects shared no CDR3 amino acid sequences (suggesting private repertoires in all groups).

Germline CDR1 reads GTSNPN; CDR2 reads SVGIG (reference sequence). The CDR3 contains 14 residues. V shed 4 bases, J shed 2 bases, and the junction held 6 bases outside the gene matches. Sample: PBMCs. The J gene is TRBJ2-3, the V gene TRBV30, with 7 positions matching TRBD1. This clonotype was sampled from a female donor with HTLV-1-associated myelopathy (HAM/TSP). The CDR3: CAWNRDSLTDTQYF. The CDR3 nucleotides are TGTGCCTGGAACCGGGACAGTCTCACAGATACGCAGTATTTT.